This TCR beta chain was recorded in a study of Graves' ophthalmopathy and Graves' hyperthyroidism. Study-level information: Ahead of any treatment, peripheral blood was obtained at the initial diagnosis. Study observations and caveats: Thyroid clonotypes that were expanded above 0.001 frequency mostly also appeared in blood.

V lost 10 bases, J lost 0 bases, and 12 bases lay in between. Germline V gene sequence: CDR1 LNHDA, CDR2 SQIVND (reference sequence). This CDR3 has 13 amino acids. Note on this clonotype: The antigen remains unidentified.

The TCR beta CDR3 regions underwent amplification from RNA transcripts. An initial RT-PCR round employing HTBI primers preceded a second-round multiplex PCR. TCRdb reprocessed the multiplex PCR reads via MiXCR and lists one record per CDR3 protein. The repertoire includes about 620,000 distinct CDR3 sequences, about a fifth of them detected once, and approximately 6.5% sits in the top ten. Sampling over 8 ml of fresh peripheral blood provided the PBMCs. The specimen sequenced was peripheral blood. This sequence joins TRBV19 and TRBJ1-2; no firm D call. This TCR derives from a woman aged 18-35 years with stable Graves' hyperthyroidism. Some clones in this sample may be carry-over from other donors' samples. CDR3 residues: CATLGSTNYGYTF. The CDR3 DNA reads TGTGCCACCCTTGGGAGCACTAACTATGGCTACACCTTC.